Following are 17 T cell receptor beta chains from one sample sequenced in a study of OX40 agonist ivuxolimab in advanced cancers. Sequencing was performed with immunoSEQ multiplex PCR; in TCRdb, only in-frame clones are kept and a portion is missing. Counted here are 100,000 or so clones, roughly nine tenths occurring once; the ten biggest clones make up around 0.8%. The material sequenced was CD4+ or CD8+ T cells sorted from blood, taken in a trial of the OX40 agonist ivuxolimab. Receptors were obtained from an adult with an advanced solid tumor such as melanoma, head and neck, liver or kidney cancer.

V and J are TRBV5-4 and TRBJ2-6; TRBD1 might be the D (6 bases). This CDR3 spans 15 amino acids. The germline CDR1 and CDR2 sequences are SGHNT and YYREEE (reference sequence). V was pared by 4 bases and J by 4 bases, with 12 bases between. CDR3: CASSLQGSGANVLTF. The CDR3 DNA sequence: TGTGCCAGCAGCCTACAGGGTTCCGGGGCCAACGTCCTGACTTTC.

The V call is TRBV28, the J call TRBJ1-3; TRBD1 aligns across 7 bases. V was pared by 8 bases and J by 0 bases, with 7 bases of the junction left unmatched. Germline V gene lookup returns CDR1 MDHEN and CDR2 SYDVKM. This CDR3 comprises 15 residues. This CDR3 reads CASEDRKPSGNTIYF. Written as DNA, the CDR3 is TGTGCCAGCGAGGACAGGAAACCCTCTGGAAACACCATATATTTT.

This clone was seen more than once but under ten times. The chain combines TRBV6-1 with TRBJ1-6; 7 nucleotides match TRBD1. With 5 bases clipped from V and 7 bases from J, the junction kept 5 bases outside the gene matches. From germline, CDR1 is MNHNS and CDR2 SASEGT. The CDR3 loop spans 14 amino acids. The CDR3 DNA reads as TGTGCCAGCAGTTCCGACAGGGCCAATTCACCCCTCCACTTT. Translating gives CASSSDRANSPLHF.

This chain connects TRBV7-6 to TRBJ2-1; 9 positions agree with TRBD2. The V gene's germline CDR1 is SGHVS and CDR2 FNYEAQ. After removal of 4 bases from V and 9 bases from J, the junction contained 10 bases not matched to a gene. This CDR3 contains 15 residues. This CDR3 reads CASSSLSSGRGEQFF. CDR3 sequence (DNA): TGTGCCAGCAGCTCCTTGAGTAGCGGGAGAGGTGAGCAGTTCTTC.

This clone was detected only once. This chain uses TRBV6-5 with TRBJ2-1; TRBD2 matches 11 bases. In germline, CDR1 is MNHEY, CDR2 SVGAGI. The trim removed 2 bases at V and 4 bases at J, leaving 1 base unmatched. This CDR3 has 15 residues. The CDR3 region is CASSYGTSGYNEQFF. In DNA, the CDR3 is TGTGCCAGCAGTTACGGGACTAGCGGATACAATGAGCAGTTCTTC.

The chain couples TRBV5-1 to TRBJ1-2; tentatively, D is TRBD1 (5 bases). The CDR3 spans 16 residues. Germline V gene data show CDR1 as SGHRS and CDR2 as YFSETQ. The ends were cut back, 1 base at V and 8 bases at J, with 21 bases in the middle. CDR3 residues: CASSLLGIDNGGGYTF. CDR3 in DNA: TGCGCCAGCAGCTTGTTGGGGATAGACAATGGGGGAGGCTACACCTTC. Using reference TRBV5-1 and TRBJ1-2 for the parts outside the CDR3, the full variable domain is KAGVTQTPRYLIKTRGQQVTLSCSPISGHRSVSWYQQTPGQGLQFLFEYFSETQRNKGNFPGRFSGRQFSNSRSEMNVSTLELGDSALYLCASSLLGIDNGGGYTFGSGTRLTVV.

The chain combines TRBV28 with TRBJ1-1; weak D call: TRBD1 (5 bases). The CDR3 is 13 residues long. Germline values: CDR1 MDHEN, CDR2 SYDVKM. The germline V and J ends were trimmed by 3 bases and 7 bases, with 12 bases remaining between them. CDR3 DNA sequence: TGTGCCAGCAGTTTCCTGGACGGACATGAAGCTTTCTTT. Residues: CASSFLDGHEAFF.

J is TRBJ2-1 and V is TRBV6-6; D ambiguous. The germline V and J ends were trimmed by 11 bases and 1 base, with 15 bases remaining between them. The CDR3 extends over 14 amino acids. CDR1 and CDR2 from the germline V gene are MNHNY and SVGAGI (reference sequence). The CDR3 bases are TGTGCCGGAGCCAATAGCTTATCCTACAATGAGCAGTTCTTC. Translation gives CAGANSLSYNEQFF.

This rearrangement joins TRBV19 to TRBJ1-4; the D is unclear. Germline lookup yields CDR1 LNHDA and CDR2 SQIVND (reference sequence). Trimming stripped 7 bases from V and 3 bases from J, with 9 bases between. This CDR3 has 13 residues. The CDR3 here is CASTSAANEKLFF. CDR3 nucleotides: TGTGCCAGTACGTCGGCGGCTAATGAAAAACTGTTTTTT.

The CDR3 sequence: CASSLAGLGQGASTF. The CDR3 coding sequence is TGCGCCAGCAGCCTGGCGGGCTTAGGACAGGGGGCTTCCACCTTC. The chain employs TRBV4-1 and TRBJ1-2; 11 nucleotides line up with TRBD1. Germline trimming cut 4 bases from V and 13 bases from J; bases unmatched to any gene: 14. This CDR3 is 15 amino acids long. Germline CDR1 reads MGHRA; CDR2 reads YSYEKL.

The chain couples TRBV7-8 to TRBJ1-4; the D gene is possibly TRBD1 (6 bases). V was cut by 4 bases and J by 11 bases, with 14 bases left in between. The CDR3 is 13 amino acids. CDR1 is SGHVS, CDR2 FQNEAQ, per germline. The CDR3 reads CASSSGDRIKLFF. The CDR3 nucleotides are TGTGCCAGCAGCTCCGGAGACAGGATTAAACTGTTTTTT.

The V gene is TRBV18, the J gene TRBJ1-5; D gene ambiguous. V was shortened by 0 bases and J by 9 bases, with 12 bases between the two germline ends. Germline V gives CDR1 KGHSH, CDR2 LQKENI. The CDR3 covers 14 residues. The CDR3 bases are TGTGCCAGCTCACCACCGGCGTTATGGCGGCCCCAGCATTTT. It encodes CASSPPALWRPQHF.

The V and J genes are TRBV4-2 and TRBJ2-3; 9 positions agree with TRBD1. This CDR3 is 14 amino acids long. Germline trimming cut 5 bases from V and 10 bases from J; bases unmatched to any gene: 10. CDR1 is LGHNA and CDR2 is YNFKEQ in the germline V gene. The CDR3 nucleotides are TGTGCCAGCAGCGAGGGGGAGGACAGGGGACCGCAGTATTTT. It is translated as CASSEGEDRGPQYF.

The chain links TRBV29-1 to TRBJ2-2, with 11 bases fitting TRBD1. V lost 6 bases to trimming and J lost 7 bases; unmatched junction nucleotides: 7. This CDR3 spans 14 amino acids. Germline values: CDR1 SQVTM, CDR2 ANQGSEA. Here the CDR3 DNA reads TGCAGCGTCCCGGGACAGGGGGGTTTCGGGGAGCTGTTTTTT. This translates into CSVPGQGGFGELFF.

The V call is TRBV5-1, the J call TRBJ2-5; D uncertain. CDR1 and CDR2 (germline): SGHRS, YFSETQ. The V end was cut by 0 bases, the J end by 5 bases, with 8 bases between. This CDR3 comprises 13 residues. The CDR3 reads CASSLAGSETQYF. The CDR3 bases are TGCGCCAGCAGCTTGGCAGGCTCCGAGACCCAGTACTTC.

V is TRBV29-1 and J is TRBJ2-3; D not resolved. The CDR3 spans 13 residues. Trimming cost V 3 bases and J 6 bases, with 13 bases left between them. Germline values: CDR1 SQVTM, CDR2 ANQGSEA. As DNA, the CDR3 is TGCAGCGTTGACTCCGGGCCCGCGGATACGCAGTATTTT. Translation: CSVDSGPADTQYF.

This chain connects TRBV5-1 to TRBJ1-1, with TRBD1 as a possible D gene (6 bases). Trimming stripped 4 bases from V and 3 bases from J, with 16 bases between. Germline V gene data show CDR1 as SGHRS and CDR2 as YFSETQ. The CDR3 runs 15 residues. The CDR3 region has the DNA TGCGCCAGCAGCCGTGGACAGTTTTCGGACACTGAAGCTTTCTTT. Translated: CASSRGQFSDTEAFF.